The rows below give T cell receptor beta chains drawn from one sample of a study of T cell repertoires in cytomegalovirus infection. TCRdb redid the calling of the reads with MiXCR, one entry per CDR3 protein. The table lists a few hundred thousand distinct CDR3 sequences, over 35% of them singletons. These receptors have no identified antigens. The source material was cultured PBMCs, sampled from culture after CMV antigen stimulation. The receptors originated from a human donor in good health (CMV status not recorded). Some clones in this sample may be carry-over from other donors' samples. Both conserved end residues are part of each CDR3. A D gene is named only where the DNA matches it firmly. Clone size is not always given. Where it is, it says once, few, many or a class for expanded clones.

j_call v_call clone_size d_call cdr3_nt cdr3_aa
TRBJ2-7 TRBV6-2/TRBV6-3 . . TGTGCCAGCAGTGAAGGAGGGCTCGAGCAGTACTTC CASSEGGLEQYF
TRBJ2-3 TRBV7-9 . TRBD1 TGTGCCAGCAGCTTAGGACAGGGAGTATGGACAGATACGCAGTATTTT CASSLGQGVWTDTQYF
TRBJ1-5 TRBV30 . TRBD1 TGTGCCTTGTGGGGGACAGGGCTCAATCAGCCCCAGCATTTT CALWGTGLNQPQHF
TRBJ1-5 TRBV20-1 few TRBD1 TGCAGTGCTAGCGACAGGGGGCTTTATAGCAATCAGCCCCAGCATTTT CSASDRGLYSNQPQHF
TRBJ1-3 TRBV5-1 once . TGCGCCAGCAGCTCCGTACCCGGTCCCGCTGGGGGAAACACCATATATTTT CASSSVPGPAGGNTIYF
TRBJ1-1 TRBV7-6 once TRBD1 TGTGCCAGCAGCTTAGCGCCCTGGACGCGACAGGGGCCCTCGGAAGTTGAAGCTTTCTTT CASSLAPWTRQGPSEVEAFF
TRBJ2-7 TRBV7-2 many . TGTGCCAGCAGCTTTGAACGGGGCGAGCAGTACTTC CASSFERGEQYF
TRBJ1-6 TRBV20-1 . . TGCAGTGCTAGAGATTTGTACCTTAATTCACCCCTCCACTTT CSARDLYLNSPLHF
TRBJ2-7 TRBV7-2 . . TGTGCCAGCAGCCCCGCTCGCATACCAGAGCAGTACTTC CASSPARIPEQYF
TRBJ1-5 TRBV20-1 . . TGCAGTGCCGCAACCCCGGGTCAGCCCCAGCATTTT CSAATPGQPQHF
TRBJ1-1 TRBV4-1 . . TGCGCCAGCAGCAACCAGGGCCCCACTGAAGCTTTCTTT CASSNQGPTEAFF
TRBJ2-2 TRBV7-9 few TRBD2 TGTGCCAGCAGCTCTAGCGGGAGGAACACCGGGGAGCTGTTTTTT CASSSSGRNTGELFF
TRBJ2-5 TRBV7-2 few . TGTGCCAGCAGCCGCCCCCCGGGGGGCCTTAAAGAGACCCAGTACTTC CASSRPPGGLKETQYF
TRBJ2-1 TRBV4-2 once TRBD2 TGTGCCAGCAGCCAAGGTCGAACTAGCGGGGGCTACAATGAGCAGTTCTTC CASSQGRTSGGYNEQFF
TRBJ2-2 TRBV7-2 few . TGTGCCAGCAGATTCGTACGGGCCGGGGAGCTGTTTTTT CASRFVRAGELFF
TRBJ2-1 TRBV18 once . TGTGCCAGCTCACCGCTATCCGTGGGCTACAATGAGCAGTTCTTC CASSPLSVGYNEQFF
TRBJ2-1 TRBV11-2 . . TGTGCCAGCAGCTTAGATTTCTGGAGGATCGATGAGCAGTTCTTC CASSLDFWRIDEQFF
TRBJ2-3 TRBV7-2 . TRBD2 TGTGCCAGCAGCTTAGTGGGTCTAGCGGGGCGCACAGATACGCAGTATTTT CASSLVGLAGRTDTQYF
TRBJ2-7 TRBV7-6 . TRBD2 TGTGCCAGCAGCCAATACCGACTAGCGGGGGCCGAGCAGTACTTC CASSQYRLAGAEQYF
TRBJ2-1 TRBV6-2/TRBV6-3 . . TGTGCCACCCAGGATGGCGGAGACAATGAGCAGTTCTTC CATQDGGDNEQFF
TRBJ2-1 TRBV10-3 once . TGTGCCTCCCTGGGGAACAATGAGCAGTTCTTC CASLGNNEQFF
TRBJ1-1 TRBV7-8 many . TGTGCCAGCAGCTCCTCCCCCCTCTTGGGGTACACTGAAGCTTTCTTT CASSSSPLLGYTEAFF
TRBJ2-1 TRBV6-2/TRBV6-3 . . TGTGCCAGCAGTCCCCTTGCGGGAAGTCGCGGTGAGCAGTTCTTC CASSPLAGSRGEQFF
TRBJ1-4 TRBV12-5 . . TGTGCTAGTGGTCAGGCAGGGGCAACTAATGAAAAACTGTTTTTT CASGQAGATNEKLFF
TRBJ2-3 TRBV5-4 . TRBD1 TGTGCCAGCAGCGGAAAGGGACAGGGGGCTGGCGATACGCAGTATTTT CASSGKGQGAGDTQYF
TRBJ2-2 TRBV6-5 . TRBD2 TGTGCCACCGAAATGGGACCGGGGGGGGCCGGGGAGCTGTTTTTT CATEMGPGGAGELFF
TRBJ2-7 TRBV7-2 . . TGTGCCAGCAGCTTGGACATCTCCTACGAGCAGTACTTC CASSLDISYEQYF